The 29 T cell receptor beta chains in this list originate from one sample, sequenced in a study of human T cells and chemical hapten exposure. TCRdb independently ran MiXCR on the RACE reads; one entry per CDR3 protein. The sample has around 260,000 distinct CDR3 sequences; roughly 8.9% are singletons. Regarding time point: pre-sensitization, week 0. Treatment in this sample: therapeutic diphenylcyclopropenone sensitization with weekly scalp DPC. Sequences were derived from whole blood, sampled in connection with sensitization to the hapten diphenylcyclopropenone (DPC). Every receptor here comes from a woman aged 40 to 50 with alopecia areata. Some clones in this sample may be carry-over from other donors' samples.

This clonotype was detected a few times. The chain combines TRBV7-9 with TRBJ2-5; D not certain. Deletions cut 4 bases from V and 1 base from J, with 13 bases between. Germline V gene lookup returns CDR1 SEHNR and CDR2 FQNEAQ (reference sequence). The CDR3 runs 15 residues. The CDR3 region is CASSSYLPAQETQYF. The DNA of the CDR3 is TGTGCCAGCAGCTCTTATCTCCCGGCCCAAGAGACCCAGTACTTC.

There are a few counts of this clonotype. The chain couples TRBV9 to TRBJ2-5; the D gene could be TRBD1 or TRBD2 (5 bases each). V lost 3 bases, J lost 2 bases, and 14 bases lay in between. The CDR3 is 15 residues long. Germline V gene sequence: CDR1 SGDLS, CDR2 YYNGEE. The CDR3 coding sequence is TGTGCCAGCAGCGCCCGGGACCCTCAGCAAGAGACCCAGTACTTC. Translation gives CASSARDPQQETQYF.

Only a few counts were recorded for this clonotype. The chain uses TRBV21-1 and TRBJ1-1; TRBD1, the table's D call, lacks a check against the DNA. TRBV21-1 is a known pseudogene. The CDR3 totals 13 residues. The CDR3 loop reads CASPRRGVPEAFF. The CDR3 DNA reads TGTGCCAGCCCCAGAAGAGGGGTCCCTGAAGCTTTCTTT.

This clonotype was counted only a few times. The chain links TRBV2 to TRBJ2-3; D might be TRBD2 (5 bases). This CDR3 spans 15 amino acids. Trimming took 2 bases from V and 2 from J, leaving 11 bases between them. Germline CDR1 and CDR2: SNHLY and FYNNEI. The CDR3 region has the DNA TGTGCCAGCAGTGAAAAGGAGACTATCACAGATACGCAGTATTTT. This codes for CASSEKETITDTQYF.

The chain recombines TRBV5-1 with TRBJ2-6, with 8 bases fitting TRBD1. This CDR3 has 17 amino acids. From germline, CDR1 is SGHRS and CDR2 YFSETQ. The J segment lost 0 bases and the V segment lost 4 bases, leaving 6 bases of the junction unmatched. Here the CDR3 reads CASSPRTGSSGANVLTF. The CDR3 region has the DNA TGCGCCAGCAGCCCAAGGACAGGGAGCTCTGGGGCCAACGTCCTGACTTTC.

V usage is TRBV7-9 and J usage is TRBJ2-1, with 7 bases matching TRBD2. V lost 5 bases and J lost 4; bases outside the gene matches: 17. CDR1 and CDR2 (germline): SEHNR, FQNEAQ (reference sequence). The CDR3 has 18 residues. The CDR3 sequence is CASSPVSRGGPRYNEQFF. CDR3 nucleotide sequence: TGTGCCAGCAGCCCTGTATCTAGGGGAGGGCCGCGATACAATGAGCAGTTCTTC.

This clonotype has ten or more counts. The chain recombines TRBV20-1 with TRBJ2-3; TRBD1 matches 7 bases. CDR1 DFQATT and CDR2 SNEGSKA come from the germline V gene (reference sequence). The V gene end was trimmed by 5 bases and the J gene end by 3 bases; junction bases not matched to a gene: 8. This CDR3 region has 14 residues. The CDR3 reads CSAVRQGKTDTQYF. The CDR3 DNA sequence: TGCAGTGCTGTGCGACAGGGAAAGACAGATACGCAGTATTTT.

This clonotype showed up many times. The CDR3: CASSPRDRGLAFF. The CDR3 bases are TGTGCCAGCAGCCCCCGGGACAGGGGGTTAGCTTTCTTT. The V gene is TRBV5-6, the J gene TRBJ1-1, with 11 nucleotides matching TRBD1. The CDR3 totals 13 residues. Unmatched junction bases numbered 6, after V lost 4 bases and J lost 10 bases. CDR1 and CDR2 from the germline V gene are SGHDT and YYEEEE.

The J gene is TRBJ1-6, the V gene TRBV5-1; D remains ambiguous. The CDR3 length is 14 residues. Trimming took off 3 bases at V and 7 bases at J, with 11 bases between the two ends. CDR1 and CDR2 from the germline V gene are SGHRS and YFSETQ. The CDR3 loop is CASSSGEPNSPLHF. CDR3 coding DNA: TGCGCCAGCAGCTCGGGAGAACCCAATTCACCCCTCCACTTT.

This clonotype was observed a handful of times. V usage is TRBV11-2 and J usage is TRBJ2-7, with D possibly matching TRBD1 (7 bases). The germline gives CDR1 SGHAT, CDR2 FQNNGV. This CDR3 comprises 13 residues. Trimming took off 3 bases at V and 6 bases at J, with 12 bases between the two ends. CDR3 sequence: CASSFAQGGEQYF. CDR3 coding DNA: TGTGCCAGCAGCTTCGCGCAGGGGGGCGAGCAGTACTTC. The full variable domain, in which reference TRBV11-2 and TRBJ2-7 provide the parts outside the CDR3, is EAGVAQSPRYKIIEKRQSVAFWCNPISGHATLYWYQQILGQGPKLLIQFQNNGVVDDSQLPKDRFSAERLKGVDSTLKIQPAKLEDSAVYLCASSFAQGGEQYFGPGTRLTVT.

This clonotype was picked up a small number of times. V and J are TRBV3-1 and TRBJ2-3, with D possibly called TRBD1 or TRBD2 (5 bases each). Trimming took 5 bases from V and 4 from J, leaving 19 bases between them. Germline-derived CDR1 and CDR2 are LGHDT and YNNKEL (reference sequence). The CDR3 length is 16 residues. CDR3 in DNA: TGTGCCAGCAGCTCCGGGGACCCCTCCTTCGCAGATACGCAGTATTTT. It specifies CASSSGDPSFADTQYF.

This clonotype turned up a few times. The chain links TRBV10-3 to TRBJ2-4, with 11 bases lining up with TRBD2. V was clipped by 0 bases and J by 0 bases; unmatched bases: 4. Germline loops: CDR1 ENHRY, CDR2 SYGVKD. This CDR3 comprises 18 residues. CDR3 region: CAISESRGLAGAKNIQYF. DNA for the CDR3: TGTGCCATCAGTGAGTCCCGCGGACTAGCGGGAGCCAAAAACATTCAGTACTTC.

This clonotype appeared a few times. This sequence joins TRBV29-1 and TRBJ2-2, with D tentatively TRBD2 (5 bases). The CDR3 spans 14 residues. The ends were cut back, 5 bases at V and 7 bases at J, with 17 bases in the middle. Per germline, CDR1 SQVTM and CDR2 ANQGSEA. In DNA, the CDR3 is TGCAGCGTTAAGGCGACTACCGCCAGCGGGGAGCTGTTTTTT. As protein: CSVKATTASGELFF.

The chain uses TRBV6-2 or TRBV6-3 and TRBJ2-5; D uncertain. Deletions cut 2 bases from V and 2 bases from J, with 9 bases between. This CDR3 is 14 amino acids long. Germline V gene data show CDR1 as MNHEY and CDR2 as SVGEGT. The CDR3 loop is CASSYHGRQETQYF. The DNA for the CDR3 is TGTGCCAGCAGTTACCACGGACGGCAAGAGACCCAGTACTTC.

This clonotype has ten or more counts. The genes are TRBV7-2 and TRBJ2-5, with D uncertain. The CDR3 covers 14 residues. The V gene's germline CDR1 is SGHTA and CDR2 FQGNSA. The V end lost 6 bases, the J end lost 2 bases, and 13 bases lay between the germline ends. Here the CDR3 reads CASRSGLSQETQYF. The CDR3 DNA sequence: TGTGCCAGCAGGTCGGGCTTATCACAAGAGACCCAGTACTTC.

This chain connects TRBV3-1 to TRBJ2-5; D gene ambiguous. Trimming cost V 4 bases and J 7 bases, with 10 bases left between them. The CDR3 consists of 12 residues. Germline CDR1 and CDR2: LGHDT and YNNKEL (reference sequence). This chain's CDR3 is CASSLQWGTQYF. Written as DNA, the CDR3 is TGTGCCAGCAGCCTCCAGTGGGGGACCCAGTACTTC.

The CDR3 loop is CASRPTGGRFAFF. CDR3 bases: TGTGCCAGCAGGCCTACAGGGGGCAGGTTTGCTTTCTTT. The V call is TRBV6-5, the J call TRBJ1-1; TRBD1 matches 9 bases. Germline V lookup: CDR1 MNHEY, CDR2 SVGAGI. The CDR3 covers 13 residues. With V trimmed by 6 bases and J by 11 bases, 10 bases remained unmatched.

The V gene is TRBV20-1, the J gene TRBJ2-7; 8 nucleotides agree with TRBD1. V was pared by 2 bases and J by 7 bases, with 13 bases of the junction left unmatched. Germline CDR1 is DFQATT and CDR2 is SNEGSKA (reference sequence). The CDR3 has 15 amino acids. The CDR3, as DNA: TGCAGTGCTAGACGGGGACGGACAGGGCCTCGGGAGCAGTACTTC. Translated: CSARRGRTGPREQYF.

This chain uses TRBV2 with TRBJ2-4, with D perhaps matching TRBD1 (5 bases). The V end lost 7 bases, the J end lost 5 bases, and 6 bases lay between the germline ends. The CDR3 is made up of 11 amino acids. CDR1 is SNHLY, CDR2 FYNNEI, per germline. CDR3 sequence: CASKTENIQYF. The CDR3 region has the DNA TGTGCCAGCAAGACAGAAAACATTCAGTACTTC.

The sample holds many counts of this clonotype. The chain combines TRBV28 with TRBJ1-1; D call uncertain. Germline V gene sequence: CDR1 MDHEN, CDR2 SYDVKM. The CDR3 spans 15 residues. V lost 1 base and J lost 0, with 9 bases in between. CDR3: CASSLSGLLNTEAFF. CDR3 DNA sequence: TGTGCCAGCAGTTTATCTGGTCTCCTGAACACTGAAGCTTTCTTT.

Only a few counts were recorded for this clonotype. This chain uses TRBV5-1 with TRBJ2-2; 8 bases line up with TRBD2. J was trimmed by 5 bases and V by 0 bases; bases with no gene match: 6. Germline CDR1 and CDR2: SGHRS and YFSETQ. This CDR3 spans 16 amino acids. CDR3 sequence reads: CASSLGAGARTGELFF. CDR3 nucleotides: TGCGCCAGCAGCTTGGGAGCGGGAGCACGGACCGGGGAGCTGTTTTTT.

The V gene is TRBV7-2, the J gene TRBJ2-1, with D uncertain. CDR1 and CDR2 from the germline V gene are SGHTA and FQGNSA. This CDR3 has 14 amino acids. Trimming cost V 5 bases and J 2 bases, with 10 bases left between them. CDR3 loop: CASSQAIAYNEQFF. The DNA of the CDR3 is TGTGCCAGCAGCCAGGCTATCGCCTACAATGAGCAGTTCTTC. Full variable domain (remainder filled in from reference TRBV7-2 and TRBJ2-1): GAGVSQSPSNKVTEKGKDVELRCDPISGHTALYWYRQSLGQGLEFLIYFQGNSAPDKSGLPSDRFSAERTGGSVSTLTIQRTQQEDSAVYLCASSQAIAYNEQFFGPGTRLTVL.

The rearrangement uses TRBV7-2 and TRBJ2-2, with a weak D call TRBD2 (5 bases). The CDR3 loop spans 17 amino acids. In germline, CDR1 is SGHTA, CDR2 FQGNSA. With 2 bases removed from V and 6 bases from J, the gap between germline ends came to 19 bases. CDR3 protein: CASSLLVAGQASGELFF. In DNA, the CDR3 is TGTGCCAGCAGCTTACTCGTGGCGGGTCAAGCGTCCGGGGAGCTGTTTTTT.

This clonotype was seen a handful of times. This chain uses TRBV5-1 with TRBJ1-1, with D unresolved. Trimming took 0 bases from V and 5 from J, leaving 14 bases between them. The CDR3 contains 15 residues. CDR1 and CDR2 (germline): SGHRS, YFSETQ. DNA for the CDR3: TGCGCCAGCAGCTTGGGGGCAGGAGGAAGGACTGAAGCTTTCTTT. It specifies CASSLGAGGRTEAFF.

This clonotype was counted ten times or more. This sequence joins TRBV28 and TRBJ2-5; 11 positions match TRBD2. CDR3 length: 16 residues. CDR1 is MDHEN and CDR2 is SYDVKM in the germline V gene. After removal of 6 bases from V and 4 bases from J, the junction contained 10 bases not matched to a gene. Written as DNA, the CDR3 is TGTGCCAGCAGGCCCCTAGGGGGGACTAGCGGAGAGACCCAGTACTTC. Protein sequence: CASRPLGGTSGETQYF.

This clonotype was recorded many times. The chain is built from TRBV12-3 or TRBV12-4 and TRBJ2-1; 13 nucleotides line up with TRBD2. With V trimmed by 5 bases and J by 2 bases, 3 bases remained unmatched. This CDR3 has 16 residues. The CDR3 region is CASSPGTSGTYNEQFF. The CDR3 DNA follows: TGTGCCAGCAGTCCGGGGACTAGCGGGACCTACAATGAGCAGTTCTTC.

J is TRBJ2-4 and V is TRBV12-3 or TRBV12-4; possible D gene TRBD2, 5 bases. The V end lost 2 bases, the J end lost 13 bases, and 15 bases lay between the germline ends. The CDR3 length is 13 residues. CDR3 nucleotide sequence: TGTGCCAGCAGTTTAAAGGACGGCGGGCAGCAGTACTTC. It encodes CASSLKDGGQQYF.

This clonotype was found many times. This chain connects TRBV29-1 to TRBJ1-1; 8 bases line up with TRBD1. CDR1 and CDR2 from the germline V gene are SQVTM and ANQGSEA. Losses at the gene ends were 6 bases for V and 1 base for J; bases not matched to a gene: 7. CDR3 length: 14 residues. The CDR3 loop reads CSVFQGAPNTEAFF. CDR3 sequence (DNA): TGCAGCGTCTTCCAGGGGGCGCCGAACACTGAAGCTTTCTTT.

This clonotype was seen repeatedly, ten times or more. V and J are TRBV12-3 or TRBV12-4 and TRBJ2-1; D is unresolved. Trimming took 6 bases from V and 10 from J, leaving 10 bases between them. This CDR3 contains 11 residues. The CDR3 DNA reads as TGTGCCAGCAGGGGGTTTAACGAGCAGTTCTTC. This gives the protein CASRGFNEQFF.